Presented here are 17 T cell receptor beta chains from one specimen sequenced in a study of preoperative IRX-2 immunotherapy in early breast cancer. Treatment in this sample: preoperative locoregional IRX-2 cytokine immunotherapy. The assay was immunoSEQ multiplex PCR, and TCRdb's table has in-frame clones only and misses some. The sample consists of around 25,000 clones, approximately 90% of them appearing once. The material sequenced was tumor tissue, taken after IRX-2 immunotherapy. These receptor sequences come from a human donor with breast cancer.

The CDR3: CASSLHGGKYV. CDR3 nucleotides: TGTGCCAGCAGCTTGCACGGTGGAAAGTACGTC. The rearrangement uses TRBV5-6 and TRBJ2-7; D remains unclear. Germline V lookup: CDR1 SGHDT, CDR2 YYEEEE. CDR3 length equals 11 residues. V lost 1 base and J lost 11, with 10 bases in between.

This sequence joins TRBV19 and TRBJ2-1; 8 nucleotides agree with TRBD2. Germline CDR1 reads LNHDA; CDR2 reads SQIVND (reference sequence). V dropped 5 bases and J dropped 10; count of bases not matched to a gene: 13. The CDR3 runs 15 residues. This chain's CDR3 is CASSQGIAGWQEQFF. CDR3 nucleotides: TGTGCCAGTAGTCAGGGGATAGCGGGGTGGCAGGAGCAGTTCTTC.

With respect to this clone: Germline is not matched at one junction end, which may reflect a read error. The chain combines TRBV7-7 with TRBJ2-5; perhaps TRBD2 as D (6 bases). CDR3 size: 13 residues. Looked up from germline, CDR1 is SSHAT and CDR2 is FNYEAQ (reference sequence). CDR3 sequence reads: CASSRTNQETQYF. As DNA, the CDR3 is TGTGCTAGCAGCAGGACTAACCAAGAGACCCAGTACTTC. Full variable domain (remainder filled in from reference TRBV7-7 and TRBJ2-5): GAGVSQSPRYKVTKRGQDVTLRCDPISSHATLYWYQQALGQGPEFLTYFNYEAQPDKSGLPSDRFSAERPEGSISTLTIQRTEQRDSAMYRCASSRTNQETQYFGPGTRLLVL.

The gene calls are TRBV29-1 and TRBJ1-5; tentative D call: TRBD1 (5 bases). CDR1 and CDR2 from the germline V gene are SQVTM and ANQGSEA. V was shortened by 5 bases and J by 2 bases, with 7 bases between the two germline ends. CDR3 size: 12 residues. This chain's CDR3 is CSVSGGNQPQHF. Written as DNA, the CDR3 is TGCAGCGTTTCGGGGGGCAATCAGCCCCAGCATTTT. Using reference TRBV29-1 and TRBJ1-5 for the parts outside the CDR3, the full variable domain is SAVISQKPSRDICQRGTSLTIQCQVDSQVTMMFWYRQQPGQSLTLIATANQGSEATYESGFVIDKFPISRPNLTFSTLTVSNMSPEDSSIYLCSVSGGNQPQHFGDGTRLSIL.

This clone has a single count. The chain uses TRBV2 and TRBJ1-4; D possibly corresponds to TRBD1 (5 bases). The germline V gene encodes CDR1 SNHLY and CDR2 FYNNEI. The V and J ends lost 7 bases and 3 bases respectively, with 9 bases between them. This CDR3 spans 13 amino acids. The CDR3 sequence is CASIGGANEKLFF. CDR3 DNA sequence: TGTGCCAGCATCGGGGGGGCTAATGAAAAACTGTTTTTT.

The rearrangement links TRBV28 to TRBJ2-1; the D is unclear. This CDR3 has 12 residues. The germline gives CDR1 MDHEN, CDR2 SYDVKM. Trimming shortened V by 3 bases and J by 7 bases, and 7 bases separated the two germline ends. CDR3 bases: TGTGCCAGCAGTTTTGGAGTTAATGAGCAGTTCTTC. Its protein is CASSFGVNEQFF. Together with reference TRBV28 and TRBJ2-1, the CDR3 gives the full variable domain: DVKVTQSSRYLVKRTGEKVFLECVQDMDHENMFWYRQDPGLGLRLIYFSYDVKMKEKGDIPEGYSVSREKKERFSLILESASTNQTSMYLCASSFGVNEQFFGPGTRLTVL.

The chain couples TRBV4-1 to TRBJ1-2; no clear D. The CDR3 contains 16 residues. With 1 base removed from V and 7 bases from J, the gap between germline ends came to 19 bases. Germline CDR1 MGHRA, CDR2 YSYEKL. In DNA form, the CDR3 reads TGCGCCAGCAGCCAAGCGTACTCCGCCCCCGGAAGTGGCTACACCTTC. Encoded protein: CASSQAYSAPGSGYTF.

By sample fraction, this clone is medium-sized (0.01 to 0.1%). The chain joins TRBV12-5 to TRBJ1-5, with D uncertain. Germline assignment: CDR1 LGHNT and CDR2 FRNRAP. Deletions cut 2 bases from V and 6 bases from J, with 8 bases between. This CDR3 region has 13 residues. As DNA, the CDR3 is TGTGCTAGTGGTTTGTCGAGGACTCAGCCCCAGCATTTT. It codes for CASGLSRTQPQHF.

This clone was observed a single time. The V and J genes are TRBV9 and TRBJ2-1, with no clear D. CDR1 and CDR2 from the germline V gene are SGDLS and YYNGEE. The CDR3 sequence is 15 residues long. V dropped 0 bases and J dropped 4 bases, with 11 bases sitting between them. The CDR3 region has the DNA TGTGCCAGCAGCGTAGCCCTAGGCTCTTACAATGAGCAGTTCTTC. Translation gives CASSVALGSYNEQFF.

The J gene is TRBJ2-1, the V gene TRBV11-3; TRBD1 matches 9 bases. The length of the CDR3 is 16 residues. J was trimmed by 7 bases and V by 3 bases; bases with no gene match: 10. CDR1 SGHNT and CDR2 YENEEA come from the germline V gene. Here the CDR3 DNA reads TGTGCCAGCAGCTTCCTCGGACAGGGGCCGGGTAATGAGCAGTTCTTC. Its translation: CASSFLGQGPGNEQFF.

The chain combines TRBV6-1 with TRBJ2-3; TRBD2 matches 7 bases. This CDR3 has 14 amino acids. The trim removed 4 bases at V and 2 bases at J, leaving 3 bases unmatched. Germline CDR1 MNHNS, CDR2 SASEGT. CDR3 DNA sequence: TGTGCCAGCAGTGGGACTAGGCTCACAGATACGCAGTATTTT. Translation: CASSGTRLTDTQYF.

J is TRBJ1-2 and V is TRBV28; the D gene is possibly TRBD1 (5 bases). Germline V gene sequence: CDR1 MDHEN, CDR2 SYDVKM. Trimming cost V 1 base and J 10 bases, with 16 bases left between them. The CDR3 sequence is 14 residues long. CDR3 residues: CASSLFSTTEIYTF. The CDR3 DNA reads as TGTGCCAGCAGTTTATTCTCCACGACAGAAATCTACACCTTC.

V and J are TRBV7-9 and TRBJ2-7; 8 bases agree with TRBD2. Per the germline V gene, CDR1 is SEHNR and CDR2 is FQNEAQ (reference sequence). The CDR3 contains 15 residues. The ends lost 5 bases at V and 4 bases at J; junction bases unmatched: 10. This chain's CDR3 is CASSPPGGAVYEQYF. CDR3 sequence (DNA): TGTGCCAGCAGCCCACCGGGGGGGGCAGTGTACGAGCAGTACTTC.

This chain connects TRBV7-8 to TRBJ1-5; TRBD1 is a possible D gene (6 bases). The germline V gene has CDR1 SGHVS and CDR2 FQNEAQ. The CDR3 contains 18 residues. Trimming took 5 bases from V and 2 from J, leaving 22 bases between them. This CDR3 reads CASSLMGGARVGNQPQHF. CDR3 in DNA: TGTGCCAGCAGCCTAATGGGGGGGGCTAGAGTTGGCAATCAGCCCCAGCATTTT.

This clone was observed a single time. The rearrangement uses TRBV5-1 and TRBJ1-1; D gene unclear. CDR3 length: 13 amino acids. Germline CDR1 and CDR2: SGHRS and YFSETQ. Trimming cost V 5 bases and J 0 bases, with 8 bases left between them. The CDR3 nucleotides read TGCGCCAGCAGAGGTAGTCTGAACACTGAAGCTTTCTTT. This sequence encodes CASRGSLNTEAFF. The variable domain in full, completed from reference TRBV5-1 and TRBJ1-1, reads KAGVTQTPRYLIKTRGQQVTLSCSPISGHRSVSWYQQTPGQGLQFLFEYFSETQRNKGNFPGRFSGRQFSNSRSEMNVSTLELGDSALYLCASRGSLNTEAFFGQGTRLTVV.

The rearrangement joins TRBV27 to TRBJ1-5; D might be TRBD1 (6 bases). V lost 4 bases and J 0 bases, leaving 22 bases between the germline ends. Per the germline V gene, CDR1 is MNHEY and CDR2 is SMNVEV (reference sequence). This CDR3 is 19 amino acids long. This CDR3 is CASSSMRGENGYSNQPQHF. The CDR3 bases are TGTGCCAGCAGTTCGATGAGGGGGGAGAACGGTTATAGCAATCAGCCCCAGCATTTT.

The rearrangement links TRBV25-1 to TRBJ2-3, with TRBD2 matching 7 bases. The CDR3 runs to 12 residues. V shed 8 bases and J 13 bases; nucleotides not matched to a gene: 12. The germline gives CDR1 MGHDK, CDR2 SYGVNS. The chain's CDR3 is CASPFRGEWEYF. The CDR3 DNA is TGTGCCAGCCCCTTTCGGGGGGAATGGGAGTATTTT.